This TCR beta chain derives from a study of T cells expressing NK-cell markers. Study-level points and caveats: Once again these clonotypes came out on top in the CD3+CD56-NKG2C+ fraction of a few donors.

The germline V gene encodes CDR1 MNHNS and CDR2 SASEGT. The CDR3 sequence is 15 residues long. Remarks on this clonotype: The antigen is unknown.

TCR beta cDNA was made by 5'RACE template switching with UMIs. TCRdb re-called the 5' RACE reads; every CDR3 protein appears as one record, without DNA. Found here are 350,000 to 450,000 distinct CDR3 sequences; the top ten clones hold 5% to 5.5%. This receptor was identified in a man aged 18 to 69 in good health. The source material was blood T cells: a sorted CD56 or NKG2C T cell subset, CD4+ or CD8+ T cells, or bulk PBMC T cells (not recorded which). This chain uses TRBV6-1 with TRBJ2-7; TCRdb's D call, TRBD1, is unchecked because there is no DNA. This CDR3 is CASSIRQAISYEQYF.